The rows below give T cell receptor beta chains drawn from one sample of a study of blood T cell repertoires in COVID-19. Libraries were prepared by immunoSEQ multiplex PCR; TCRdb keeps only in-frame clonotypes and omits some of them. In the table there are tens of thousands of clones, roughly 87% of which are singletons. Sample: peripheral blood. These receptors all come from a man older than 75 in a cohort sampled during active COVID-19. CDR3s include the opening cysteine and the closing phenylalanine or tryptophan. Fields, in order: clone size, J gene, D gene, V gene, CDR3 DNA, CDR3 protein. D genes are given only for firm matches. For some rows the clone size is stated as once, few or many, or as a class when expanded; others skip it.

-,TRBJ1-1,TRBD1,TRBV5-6,TGTGCCAGCAGCATATGGACAGGGGGCGACACTGAAGCTTTCTTT,CASSIWTGGDTEAFF
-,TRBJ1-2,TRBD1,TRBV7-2,TGTGCCAGCAGCGTGGACAGGAACTATGGCTACACCTTC,CASSVDRNYGYTF
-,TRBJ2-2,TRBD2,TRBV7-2,TGTGCCAGCAGCTTACTCCCTAGCGGGGGGCCGGAGGGGGAGCTGTTTTTT,CASSLLPSGGPEGELFF
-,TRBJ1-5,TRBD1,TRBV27,TGTGCCAGCAGTTTACGGGGACAGGGCGGCAATCAGCCCCAGCATTTT,CASSLRGQGGNQPQHF
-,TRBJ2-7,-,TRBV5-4,TGTGCCAGCAGCGTACAGGCCGTCGGCGAGCAGTACTTC,CASSVQAVGEQYF
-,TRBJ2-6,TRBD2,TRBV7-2,TGTGCCAGCAGCTTAGTAGTGGGAGGGCCTTCTGGGGCCAACGTCCTGACTTTC,CASSLVVGGPSGANVLTF
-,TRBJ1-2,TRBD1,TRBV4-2,TGTGCCAGCAGCCAAAGGGACAGGGGTTCCTATGGCTACACCTTC,CASSQRDRGSYGYTF
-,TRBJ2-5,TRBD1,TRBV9,TGTGCCAGCAGCCTACCCCCGCAGGGGGCAAGAGAGACCCAGTACTTC,CASSLPPQGARETQYF
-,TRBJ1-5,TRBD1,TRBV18,TGTGCCAGCTCACCAGACAGGGGTCAGCCCCAGCATTTT,CASSPDRGQPQHF
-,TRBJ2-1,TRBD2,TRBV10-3,TGTGCCATCAGTGATGTAGCGGGGGGCATAAATGAGCAGTTCTTC,CAISDVAGGINEQFF
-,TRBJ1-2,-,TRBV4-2,TGTGCCAGCAGCCAAGACGGGAACTATGGCTACACCTTC,CASSQDGNYGYTF
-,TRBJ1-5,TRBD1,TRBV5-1,TGCGCCAGCAGCTCGGGACAGGGCACTCAGCCCCAGCATTTT,CASSSGQGTQPQHF
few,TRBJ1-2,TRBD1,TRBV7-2,TGTGCCAGCAGCCCCGGGACAGGGGGCTTCGGCTATGGCTACACCTTC,CASSPGTGGFGYGYTF
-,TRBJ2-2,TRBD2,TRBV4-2,TGTGCCAGCAGCCAGGACCGACTAGCGGGGGGGGCCACCGGGGAGCTGTTTTTT,CASSQDRLAGGATGELFF
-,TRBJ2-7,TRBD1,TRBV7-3,TGTGCCAGCAGCTTAGGGACAGGGGGCGGGTACGAGCAGTACTTC,CASSLGTGGGYEQYF
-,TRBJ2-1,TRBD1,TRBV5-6,TGTGCCAGCAGCTTACAGGGGGCGCCGTCCAATGAGCAGTTCTTC,CASSLQGAPSNEQFF
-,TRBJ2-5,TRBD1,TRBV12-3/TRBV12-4,TGTGCCAGCAGTTTGACAGGGTCCAAGACCCAGTACTTC,CASSLTGSKTQYF
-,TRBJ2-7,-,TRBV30,TGTGCCTGGAGTACGTACGGCTCCTACGAGCAGTACTTC,CAWSTYGSYEQYF
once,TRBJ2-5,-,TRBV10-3,TGTGCCATCAGTGAATTCCGTGTGGAGACCCAGTACTTC,CAISEFRVETQYF
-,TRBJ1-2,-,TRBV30,TGTGCCTGGAGTCCTACAGGGAACTATGGCTACACCTTC,CAWSPTGNYGYTF
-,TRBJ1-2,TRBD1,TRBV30,TGTGCCTGGACGCGACAGGGGGTAGGGGATGGCTACACCTTC,CAWTRQGVGDGYTF
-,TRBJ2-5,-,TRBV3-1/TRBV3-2,TGTGCCAGCAGCCAAGAACCATTGGAGAGGGAGACCCAGTACTTC,CASSQEPLERETQYF
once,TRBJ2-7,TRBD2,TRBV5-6,TGTGCCAGCAGCTGGGAGGGCTACGAGCAGTACTTC,CASSWEGYEQYF
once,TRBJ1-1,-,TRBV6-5,TGTGCCAGCAGTTACCAGGGGTCTGCGAACACTGAAGCTTTCTTT,CASSYQGSANTEAFF
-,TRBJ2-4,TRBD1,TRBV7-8,TGTGCCAGCAGCTTAATTCGGGGAGGCAGGGGGCGAAACATTCAGTACTTC,CASSLIRGGRGRNIQYF